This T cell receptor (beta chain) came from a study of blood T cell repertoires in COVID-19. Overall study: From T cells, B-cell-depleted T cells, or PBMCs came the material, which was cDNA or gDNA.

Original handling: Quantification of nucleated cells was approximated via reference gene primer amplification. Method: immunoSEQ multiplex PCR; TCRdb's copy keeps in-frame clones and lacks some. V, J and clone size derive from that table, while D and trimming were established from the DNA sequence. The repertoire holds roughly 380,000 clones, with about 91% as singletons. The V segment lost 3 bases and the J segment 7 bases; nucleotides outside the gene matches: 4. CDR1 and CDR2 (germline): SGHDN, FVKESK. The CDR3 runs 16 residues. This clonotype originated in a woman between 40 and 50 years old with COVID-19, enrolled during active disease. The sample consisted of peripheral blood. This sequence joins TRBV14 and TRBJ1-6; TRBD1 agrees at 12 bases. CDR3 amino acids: CASSHIGTGGNSPLHF. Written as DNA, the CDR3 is TGTGCCAGCAGCCACATTGGGACAGGGGGCAATTCACCCCTCCACTTT.